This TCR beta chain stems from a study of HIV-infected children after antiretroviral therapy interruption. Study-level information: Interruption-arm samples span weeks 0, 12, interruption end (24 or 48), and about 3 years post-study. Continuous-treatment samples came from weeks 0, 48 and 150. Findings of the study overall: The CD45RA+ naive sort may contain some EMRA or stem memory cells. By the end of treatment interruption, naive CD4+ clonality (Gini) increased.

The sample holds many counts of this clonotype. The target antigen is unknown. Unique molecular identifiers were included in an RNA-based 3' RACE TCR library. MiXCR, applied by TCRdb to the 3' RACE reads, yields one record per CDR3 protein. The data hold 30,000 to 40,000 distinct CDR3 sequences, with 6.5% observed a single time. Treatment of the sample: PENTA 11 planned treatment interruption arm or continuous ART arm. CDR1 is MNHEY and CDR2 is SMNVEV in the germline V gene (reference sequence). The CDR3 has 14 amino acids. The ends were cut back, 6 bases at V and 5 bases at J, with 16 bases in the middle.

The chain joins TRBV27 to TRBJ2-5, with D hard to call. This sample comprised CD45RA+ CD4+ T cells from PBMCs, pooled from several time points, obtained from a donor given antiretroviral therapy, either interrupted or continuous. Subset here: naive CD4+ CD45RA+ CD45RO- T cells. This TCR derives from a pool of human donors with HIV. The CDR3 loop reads CASSSDLTSETQYF. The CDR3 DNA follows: TGTGCCAGCAGCTCGGACCTCACGTCGGAGACCCAGTACTTC.